These 29 T cell receptor beta chains were sequenced from one sample in a study of T cell clonality in common variable immunodeficiency. Findings and caveats of the study: Fewer deletions and N-nucleotide insertions were reportedly seen in common variable immunodeficiency TCR beta sequences.

Data came from immunoSEQ multiplex PCR; TCRdb stores just in-frame clones and leaves some out. The sample offers 20,000 to 25,000 clones and no singletons, the top ten holding 2% to 2.5%. The antigens of these receptors remain unknown. Sequencing input: peripheral blood mononuclear cells. These receptors all come from a human donor with common variable immunodeficiency.

As to this clone: Its ends do not fully match the called genes, so a read error is possible. The sequence runs out 3 residues before the end of the CDR3; the remainder is reconstructed from the germline J gene. The V and J genes are TRBV18 and TRBJ1-5; 7 bases match TRBD1. The CDR3 sequence is 15 residues long. The germline gives CDR1 KGHSH, CDR2 LQKENI. CDR3 in amino acids: CASSWTGKSKQPQHF. The sequenced part of the CDR3 DNA is TGTGCCAGCTCATGGACAGGAAAGAGCAAGCAGCCC.

Concerning this clone itself: Sequencing ends 3 residues short of the CDR3 end; the germline J gene provides the rest. The chain links TRBV7-8 to TRBJ1-1; TRBD1 matches 10 bases. The junction had 9 bases not matched to a gene; V was cut back by 5 bases and J by 6 bases. This CDR3 contains 15 residues. Germline V gene lookup returns CDR1 SGHVS and CDR2 FQNEAQ. The CDR3 region is CASSPIGTGDAEAFF. The sequenced part of the CDR3 DNA is TGTGCCAGCAGCCCGATTGGGACAGGGGACGCTGAA.

The table lists this clone with many counts. The CDR3 goes on 3 residues after the read ends, and that part is filled in from the germline J gene. The chain employs TRBV19 and TRBJ1-6; TRBD1 matches 10 bases. This CDR3 is built from 13 residues. Germline V gene sequence: CDR1 LNHDA, CDR2 SQIVND (reference sequence). The J segment lost 9 bases and the V segment lost 4 bases, leaving 0 bases of the junction unmatched. Partial CDR3 DNA: TGTGCCAGTAGTAGGACAGGGGGTTCACCC. It codes for CASSRTGGSP. The full-length CDR3 reads as CASSRTGGSPLHF. Supplemented by reference TRBV19 and TRBJ1-6, the full variable domain reads DGGITQSPKYLFRKEGQNVTLSCEQNLNHDAMYWYRQDPGQGLRLIYYSQIVNDFQKGDIAEGYSVSREKKESFPLTVTSAQKNPTAFYLCASSRTGGSPLHFGNGTRLTVT.

This clone occurred many times. The sequenced fragment ends 3 residues before the CDR3 boundary, so the rest is inferred from the germline J gene. The chain has TRBV27 and TRBJ2-4; D is undetermined. This CDR3 is built from 15 residues. Trimming took off 6 bases at V and 0 bases at J, with 12 bases between the two ends. CDR1 is MNHEY, CDR2 SMNVEV, per germline (reference sequence). The DNA read from the CDR3 is TGTGCCAGCAGACAAAATACCCTAGCCAAAAACATT. Residues: CASRQNTLAKNI. In full, the CDR3 reads CASRQNTLAKNIQYF.

In its sample, this clone was seen many times. The CDR3 end falls 3 residues outside the read, so it is completed with the germline J gene. The chain has TRBV4-1 and TRBJ2-2, with TRBD1 matching over 9 bases. The germline V gene has CDR1 MGHRA and CDR2 YSYEKL. CDR3 length: 16 amino acids. Germline trimming cut 3 bases from V and 5 bases from J; bases unmatched to any gene: 7. CDR3 loop: CASSHLQGARTGELFF. Partial CDR3 DNA: TGCGCCAGCAGCCACCTACAGGGGGCGCGAACCGGGGAG.

This clone has at least ten counts. From the germline J gene comes the end of the CDR3, since the read stops 3 residues before it. The J gene is TRBJ1-2, the V gene TRBV29-1; TRBD1 matches 7 bases. Germline V gene lookup returns CDR1 SQVTM and CDR2 ANQGSEA. V lost 5 bases to trimming and J lost 4 bases; unmatched junction nucleotides: 7. CDR3 length: 13 residues. CDR3 bases read: TGCAGCGTTTGGGGCCGGGACAGCTATGGC. Protein: CSVWGRDSYG. The CDR3 in its entirety is CSVWGRDSYGYTF.

This clone was detected many times. The missing CDR3 end, 3 residues past where the read stops, is filled in from the germline J gene. This sequence joins TRBV7-2 and TRBJ2-5; no definite D call. V was clipped by 1 base and J by 6 bases, with 6 bases between them. In germline, CDR1 is SGHTA, CDR2 FQGNSA. CDR3 length equals 12 residues. The CDR3 region is CASSLEAQTQYF. CDR3 bases read: TGTGCCAGCAGCTTAGAAGCGCAGACC.

This clone was picked up many times. The read ends 3 residues early relative to the CDR3; the germline J gene fills the gap. The chain employs TRBV20-1 and TRBJ2-7, with D unresolved. The V gene's germline CDR1 is DFQATT and CDR2 SNEGSKA (reference sequence). This CDR3 region has 12 residues. Trimming removed 7 bases at V and 0 bases at J, with 10 bases between. CDR3 sequence: CSGFTPSYEQYF. The CDR3 DNA, read in part, is TGCAGTGGTTTCACACCCTCCTACGAG.

This clone has at least ten counts. The DNA ends 3 residues before the CDR3 does, and the rest of the CDR3 is filled in from the germline J gene. V usage is TRBV19 and J usage is TRBJ1-1; D is possibly TRBD1 (5 bases). Trimming removed 7 bases from V and 4 bases from J, with 10 bases in between. The CDR3 runs 12 residues. Per the germline V gene, CDR1 is LNHDA and CDR2 is SQIVND (reference sequence). The CDR3 DNA, read in part, is TGTGCCAGTACTGCAGGGATCACTGAA. Translation gives CASTAGITE. The whole CDR3 sequence reads CASTAGITEAFF. Based on the CDR3 plus reference TRBV19 and TRBJ1-1, the full variable domain is DGGITQSPKYLFRKEGQNVTLSCEQNLNHDAMYWYRQDPGQGLRLIYYSQIVNDFQKGDIAEGYSVSREKKESFPLTVTSAQKNPTAFYLCASTAGITEAFFGQGTRLTVV.

In its sample, this clone was seen many times. The read finishes 3 residues shy of the CDR3 end, and the germline J gene is used to complete it. The chain combines TRBV20-1 with TRBJ1-6; no clear D gene. Germline values: CDR1 DFQATT, CDR2 SNEGSKA (reference sequence). This CDR3 comprises 17 residues. V was clipped by 0 bases and J by 3 bases, with 15 bases between them. CDR3 amino acids: CSARDNIGFFYNSPLHF. Partial CDR3 DNA: TGCAGTGCTAGAGATAACATAGGGTTCTTCTATAATTCACCC.

The CDR3 reads CASSLAGETETQYF. CDR3 DNA (partial): TGTGCCAGCAGCTTGGCAGGGGAAACAGAGACC. The chain carries TRBV5-4 and TRBJ2-5; a weak D match, TRBD1 (6 bases). The CDR3 end lies 3 residues beyond the end of the read and is filled in from the germline J gene. Germline V gene data show CDR1 as SGHNT and CDR2 as YYREEE (reference sequence). V lost 0 bases, J lost 4 bases, and 10 bases lay in between. CDR3 length equals 14 residues.

This clone showed up many times. The read ends 3 residues early relative to the CDR3; the germline J gene fills the gap. This rearrangement joins TRBV7-9 to TRBJ2-3; 9 nucleotides line up with TRBD2. This CDR3 has 14 residues. Germline CDR1 SEHNR, CDR2 FQNEAQ (reference sequence). The V segment lost 4 bases and the J segment 5 bases; nucleotides outside the gene matches: 4. CDR3 sequence reads: CASSYSGGRDTQYF. The DNA read from the CDR3 is TGTGCCAGCAGCTATAGCGGGGGCCGAGATACG.

This clone has a count of ten or more. Sequencing ends 3 residues short of the CDR3 end; the germline J gene provides the rest. V gene TRBV20-1 combines with J gene TRBJ2-1; D not resolved. The CDR3 length is 13 residues. With 2 bases removed from V and 5 bases from J, the gap between germline ends came to 10 bases. Per the germline V gene, CDR1 is DFQATT and CDR2 is SNEGSKA (reference sequence). The sequenced CDR3 bases are TGCAGTGCTAGATCCAACCGGGACAATGAG. This codes for CSARSNRDNE. In full, the CDR3 reads CSARSNRDNEQFF.

At least ten counts were recorded for this clone. The CDR3 extends 3 residues past the end of the read, so its final part is completed from the germline J gene. The chain links TRBV5-4 to TRBJ2-5; TRBD2 agrees at 8 bases. Germline V gene data show CDR1 as SGHNT and CDR2 as YYREEE (reference sequence). This CDR3 spans 15 amino acids. The ends lost 5 bases at V and 7 bases at J; junction bases unmatched: 13. CDR3 DNA (partial): TGTGCCAGCAGTGAGGAAGAGCGGGGGAGGGGGACC. Translation: CASSEEERGRGT. The CDR3 in its entirety is CASSEEERGRGTQYF.

This clone was recorded many times. The CDR3 end is not reached by the read, which stops 3 residues before it; the germline J gene fills it in. This sequence joins TRBV29-1 and TRBJ2-2; D gene ambiguous. This CDR3 contains 13 residues. Germline V CDR1 and CDR2: SQVTM, ANQGSEA. The germline V and J ends were trimmed by 6 bases and 2 bases, with 10 bases remaining between them. The sequenced CDR3 bases are TGCAGCGTGGTATGGGCTAACACCGGGGAG. It translates to CSVVWANTGE. The full CDR3 protein is CSVVWANTGELFF.

This clone was observed many times. From the germline J gene comes the end of the CDR3, since the read stops 3 residues before it. The chain is built from TRBV20-1 and TRBJ1-2, with a possible D match to TRBD1 (6 bases). V was clipped by 7 bases and J by 7 bases, with 19 bases between them. Germline-derived CDR1 and CDR2 are DFQATT and SNEGSKA (reference sequence). The CDR3 is 13 amino acids. CDR3 in amino acids: CSVAMGGAGGYTF. The sequenced part of the CDR3 DNA is TGCAGTGTGGCTATGGGGGGGGCGGGTGGC.

This clone has a count of ten or more. From the germline J gene comes the end of the CDR3, since the read stops 3 residues before it. V is TRBV5-5 and J is TRBJ2-7; TRBD2 might be the D (6 bases). The CDR3 is 14 residues long. Trimming stripped 4 bases from V and 3 bases from J, with 14 bases between. Germline CDR1 and CDR2: SGHKS and YYEKEE (reference sequence). The CDR3 protein is CASSSRDWVYEQYF. Incomplete CDR3 DNA: TGTGCCAGCAGCAGCCGGGACTGGGTCTACGAG.

This clone appeared many times. CDR3 region: CATNLGTSRGSPLHF. Partial CDR3 DNA: TGTGCCACCAATCTTGGCACGTCTAGGGGATCACCC. The chain recombines TRBV19 with TRBJ1-6; a possible D gene is TRBD1 (5 bases). The read terminates 3 residues before the CDR3 end, so the remaining end is supplied by the germline J gene. The CDR3 has 15 amino acids. Trimming shortened V by 10 bases and J by 10 bases, and 23 bases separated the two germline ends. CDR1 and CDR2 from the germline V gene are LNHDA and SQIVND (reference sequence).

This clone appeared many times. The read halts 3 residues ahead of the CDR3 end, with the missing end drawn from the germline J gene. The chain carries TRBV5-1 and TRBJ1-2; 7 bases match TRBD1. The CDR3 spans 15 residues. CDR1 SGHRS and CDR2 YFSETQ come from the germline V gene. J was trimmed by 1 base and V by 0 bases; bases with no gene match: 3. The CDR3 spells CASSLGQGFNYGYTF. The DNA read from the CDR3 is TGCGCCAGCAGCTTGGGACAGGGATTTAACTATGGC.

This clone was detected ten times or more. At one end, the junction sequence differs from germline, possibly due to a read error. The sequenced fragment ends 3 residues before the CDR3 boundary, so the rest is inferred from the germline J gene. This chain uses TRBV7-7 with TRBJ1-1; 8 bases fit TRBD1. The germline gives CDR1 SSHAT, CDR2 FNYEAQ (reference sequence). The CDR3 totals 16 residues. The CDR3: CASRRAADRDNTEAFF. The CDR3 bases that were read are TGTGCTAGCAGAAGAGCCGCGGACAGGGATAACACTGAA.

In this sample, this clone turned up many times. From the germline J gene comes the end of the CDR3, since the read stops 3 residues before it. The rearrangement links TRBV7-9 to TRBJ1-4; D gene uncertain. The germline CDR1 and CDR2 sequences are SEHNR and FQNEAQ (reference sequence). The V end lost 5 bases, the J end lost 2 bases, and 9 bases lay between the germline ends. The CDR3 extends over 14 amino acids. The part of the CDR3 DNA that was read is TGTGCCAGCAGCGTACAGAGTACTAATGAAAAA. It encodes CASSVQSTNEK. In full, the CDR3 reads CASSVQSTNEKLFF. Variable domain in full (rest from reference TRBV7-9 and TRBJ1-4): DTGVSQNPRHKITKRGQNVTFRCDPISEHNRLYWYRQTLGQGPEFLTYFQNEAQLEKSRLLSDRFSAERPKGSFSTLEIQRTEQGDSAMYLCASSVQSTNEKLFFGSGTQLSVL.

In its sample, this clone was seen many times. Read sequence stops 3 residues before the CDR3 end, and the germline J gene provides the missing end. This chain connects TRBV29-1 to TRBJ1-1, with a possible D match to TRBD1 (5 bases). Germline-derived CDR1 and CDR2 are SQVTM and ANQGSEA. Trimming pared 0 bases from V and 7 bases from J, leaving 9 bases between. The CDR3 covers 12 residues. The sequenced part of the CDR3 DNA is TGCAGCGTTGAAGATGGAACAGGTGAA. This translates into CSVEDGTGE. The whole CDR3 sequence is CSVEDGTGEAFF.

This clone was detected ten times or more. The CDR3 extends 3 residues past the end of the read, so its final part is completed from the germline J gene. The chain couples TRBV30 to TRBJ2-2; D may be TRBD2 (7 bases). Per the germline V gene, CDR1 is GTSNPN and CDR2 is SVGIG (reference sequence). The CDR3 spans 14 residues. V was pared by 1 base and J by 3 bases, with 9 bases between. The CDR3 spells CAWSGGGYTGELFF. CDR3 bases read: TGTGCCTGGAGTGGCGGGGGCTACACCGGGGAG.

The sample holds many counts of this clone. Read sequence stops 3 residues before the CDR3 end, and the germline J gene provides the missing end. V usage is TRBV11-2 and J usage is TRBJ2-7; 8 nucleotides align to TRBD2. With 5 bases clipped from V and 3 bases from J, the junction kept 9 bases outside the gene matches. From germline, CDR1 is SGHAT and CDR2 FQNNGV. This CDR3 is 15 amino acids long. The sequenced CDR3 bases are TGTGCCAGCAGCCCACGGGGGGGCGTGGGCTACGAG. Translation gives CASSPRGGVGYE. The whole CDR3 region reads CASSPRGGVGYEQYF. Based on the CDR3 plus reference TRBV11-2 and TRBJ2-7, the full variable domain is EAGVAQSPRYKIIEKRQSVAFWCNPISGHATLYWYQQILGQGPKLLIQFQNNGVVDDSQLPKDRFSAERLKGVDSTLKIQPAKLEDSAVYLCASSPRGGVGYEQYFGPGTRLTVT.

A note on this clone: Read sequence stops 3 residues before the CDR3 end, and the germline J gene provides the missing end. Within the sample, other DNA sequences also encode this same CDR3. The chain joins TRBV5-1 to TRBJ2-1; TRBD1 aligns across 9 bases. Per germline, CDR1 SGHRS and CDR2 YFSETQ. Trimming took 3 bases from V and 9 from J; bases not matched to a gene: 4. This CDR3 spans 13 amino acids. CDR3 bases read: TGCGCCAGCAGCTACGGACAGGGGAGTGAG. Translation gives CASSYGQGSE. The full CDR3 reads CASSYGQGSEQFF.

This clone was seen ten or more times. The CDR3 end falls 3 residues outside the read, so it is completed with the germline J gene. This chain links TRBV7-9 with TRBJ1-5; D is uncertain. Trimming pared 0 bases from V and 6 bases from J, leaving 3 bases between. Germline CDR1 reads SEHNR; CDR2 reads FQNEAQ (reference sequence). CDR3 size: 12 residues. The CDR3 bases that were read are TGTGCCAGCAGCTTAGCGGCTCAGCCC. It encodes CASSLAAQP. The entire CDR3 protein is CASSLAAQPQHF.

This clone showed up many times. The CDR3 is cut off 3 residues early in the read; its end comes from the germline J gene. The chain employs TRBV7-6 and TRBJ2-1; D possibly corresponds to TRBD1 (5 bases). V gave up 2 bases and J gave up 6 bases, with 14 bases separating them. From germline, CDR1 is SGHVS and CDR2 FNYEAQ. This CDR3 spans 15 amino acids. The covered CDR3 bases are TGTGCCAGCAGCTTATGGCAGGGAATAGGCAATGAG. This gives the protein CASSLWQGIGNE. The whole CDR3 protein reads CASSLWQGIGNEQFF.

Ten or more counts support this clone. The read ends 3 residues early relative to the CDR3; the germline J gene fills the gap. The chain uses TRBV7-9 and TRBJ1-2, with TRBD1 matching over 8 bases. This CDR3 is 14 amino acids long. Germline V gene lookup returns CDR1 SEHNR and CDR2 FQNEAQ (reference sequence). The junction had 8 bases not matched to a gene; V was cut back by 5 bases and J by 6 bases. The CDR3 here is CASSGQGERDGYTF. CDR3 DNA (partial): TGTGCCAGCAGCGGACAGGGTGAGCGGGATGGC.

The table lists this clone with many counts. The read falls 3 residues short of the CDR3 end, and the missing part is taken from the germline J gene. This chain connects TRBV6-2 or TRBV6-3 to TRBJ2-7; weak D call: TRBD2 (5 bases). V lost 7 bases and J 2 bases, leaving 9 bases between the germline ends. Germline loops: CDR1 MNHEY, CDR2 SVGEGT. The CDR3 contains 12 residues. CDR3 DNA, as far as it was read: TGTGCCAGCACCCGGGGTACCTACGAG. This translates into CASTRGTYE. The whole CDR3 is CASTRGTYEQYF.